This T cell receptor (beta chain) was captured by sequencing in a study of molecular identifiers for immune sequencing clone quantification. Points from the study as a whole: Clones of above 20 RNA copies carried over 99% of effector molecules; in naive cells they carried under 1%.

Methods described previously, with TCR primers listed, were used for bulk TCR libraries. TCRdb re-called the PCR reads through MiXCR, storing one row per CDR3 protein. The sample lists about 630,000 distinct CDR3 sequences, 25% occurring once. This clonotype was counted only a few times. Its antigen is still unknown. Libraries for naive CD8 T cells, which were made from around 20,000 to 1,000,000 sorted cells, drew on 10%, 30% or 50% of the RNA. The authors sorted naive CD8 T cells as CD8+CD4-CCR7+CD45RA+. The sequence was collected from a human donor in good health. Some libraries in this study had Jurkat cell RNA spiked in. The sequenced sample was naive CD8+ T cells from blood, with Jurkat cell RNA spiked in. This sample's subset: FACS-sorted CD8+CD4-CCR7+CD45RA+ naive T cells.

CDR3 residues: CASSLGRGGVYEQYF. The CDR3 DNA is TGTGCCAGCAGTTTGGGACGGGGAGGCGTCTACGAGCAGTACTTC. This rearrangement joins TRBV27 to TRBJ2-7; D may be TRBD2 (6 bases). Germline lookup yields CDR1 MNHEY and CDR2 SMNVEV (reference sequence). CDR3 length equals 15 residues. Trimming took 3 bases from V and 3 from J, leaving 15 bases between them.